This TCR beta chain came from a study of T cells in Graves' hyperthyroidism and ophthalmopathy. Patients counted as stable if ophthalmopathy did not develop within 18 months. Germline values: CDR1 SGHAT, CDR2 FQNNGV. V was cut by 4 bases and J by 2 bases, with 5 bases left in between. This CDR3 region has 12 residues. The TCR beta CDR3 regions underwent amplification using RNA transcripts as the source. RT-PCR in the first round (using the HTBI primer set) targeted the TCR CDR3. TCRdb reanalysed the multiplex PCR reads using MiXCR and keeps one entry per CDR3 protein. Of around 350,000 distinct CDR3 sequences in the sample, about a fifth are singletons; the top ten hold 3% to 4.5%.

The chain combines TRBV11-2 with TRBJ2-5; D not resolved. The clonotype comes from a woman younger than 30 with Graves' hyperthyroidism. The sample was blood. CDR3 nucleotides: TGTGCCAGCAGCTACATACAAGAGACCCAGTACTTC. Protein product: CASSYIQETQYF. Full variable domain (missing parts from reference TRBV11-2 and TRBJ2-5): EAGVAQSPRYKIIEKRQSVAFWCNPISGHATLYWYQQILGQGPKLLIQFQNNGVVDDSQLPKDRFSAERLKGVDSTLKIQPAKLEDSAVYLCASSYIQETQYFGPGTRLLVL.